Presented here are 24 T cell receptor beta chains from one specimen sequenced in a study of blood T cell repertoires in COVID-19. Some clones are missing from TCRdb's copy, which holds only in-frame ones; the method was immunoSEQ multiplex PCR. The sample comprises about 160,000 clones, almost 85% of which are singletons, and 20% to 25% rests with the top ten. The sequenced sample was peripheral blood. Receptors were obtained from a woman of 80 years or more with acute or convalescent COVID-19.

This clone was counted a single time. The chain carries TRBV30 and TRBJ1-5; D perhaps matches TRBD1 (6 bases). Trimming removed 2 bases at V and 5 bases at J, with 13 bases between. This CDR3 spans 14 amino acids. The germline V gene encodes CDR1 GTSNPN and CDR2 SVGIG (reference sequence). CDR3 residues: CAWSSVRGHQPQHF. CDR3 in DNA: TGTGCCTGGAGTTCCGTCAGGGGTCATCAGCCCCAGCATTTT. Full variable domain (outside the CDR3, taken from reference TRBV30 and TRBJ1-5): SQTIHQWPATLVQPVGSPLSLECTVEGTSNPNLYWYRQAAGRGLQLLFYSVGIGQISSEVPQNLSASRPQDRQFILSSKKLLLSDSGFYLCAWSSVRGHQPQHFGDGTRLSIL.

The rearrangement joins TRBV18 to TRBJ1-6; TRBD1 matches 8 bases. CDR3 length: 17 residues. Germline trimming cut 0 bases from V and 6 bases from J; bases unmatched to any gene: 7. Germline CDR1 reads KGHSH; CDR2 reads LQKENI. This CDR3 reads CASSPPRGPSSNSPLHF. The CDR3 region has the DNA TGTGCCAGCTCACCACCCAGGGGGCCTTCGAGTAATTCACCCCTCCACTTT.

This rearrangement joins TRBV3-1 (or the pseudogene TRBV3-2) to TRBJ2-7; D perhaps matches TRBD1 (5 bases). Germline V CDR1 and CDR2: LGHDT, YNNKEL (reference sequence). Deletions cut 4 bases from V and 6 bases from J, with 7 bases between. The CDR3 contains 11 residues. Written as DNA, the CDR3 is TGTGCCAGCAGCCTCAGGGTCGAGCAGTACTTC. Amino acids: CASSLRVEQYF.

The table lists this clone with a few counts. This chain connects TRBV6-4 to TRBJ2-1; D not certain. V was pared by 5 bases and J by 0 bases, with 5 bases between. This CDR3 has 13 residues. Germline V gene lookup returns CDR1 MRHNA and CDR2 SNTAGT. CDR3 in amino acids: CASSISSYNEQFF. For the CDR3, the DNA is TGTGCCAGCAGTATCAGCTCCTACAATGAGCAGTTCTTC.

This sequence joins TRBV3-1 (or the pseudogene TRBV3-2) and TRBJ2-2, with D perhaps matching TRBD2 (5 bases). The CDR3 spans 17 residues. Germline CDR1 reads LGHDT; CDR2 reads YNNKEL (reference sequence). The germline V and J ends were trimmed by 3 bases and 0 bases, with 14 bases remaining between them. Written as DNA, the CDR3 is TGTGCCAGCAGCCAGGCTACTCGGACTTCGAACACCGGGGAGCTGTTTTTT. Protein sequence: CASSQATRTSNTGELFF.

The V call is TRBV3-1 (or the pseudogene TRBV3-2), the J call TRBJ2-1, with TRBD2 matching over 9 bases. With V trimmed by 7 bases and J by 6 bases, 10 bases remained unmatched. The CDR3 runs 15 residues. In germline, CDR1 is LGHDT, CDR2 YNNKEL (reference sequence). CDR3 residues: CASTSGGLAPNEQFF. Here the CDR3 DNA reads TGTGCCAGCACCTCGGGAGGACTAGCGCCCAATGAGCAGTTCTTC.

The chain links TRBV2 to TRBJ2-1, with 10 bases fitting TRBD2. J gave up 7 bases and V 7 bases, and 13 bases lay outside the gene matches. The germline V gene encodes CDR1 SNHLY and CDR2 FYNNEI. The CDR3 runs to 16 residues. The CDR3 bases are TGTGCCAGCACCTATTTAGCGGGAGGTTTTAATAATGAGCAGTTCTTC. It encodes CASTYLAGGFNNEQFF.

The chain uses TRBV18 and TRBJ2-5, with TRBD2 identical over 8 bases. J was trimmed by 3 bases and V by 3 bases; bases with no gene match: 3. Germline-derived CDR1 and CDR2 are KGHSH and LQKENI. The CDR3 is made up of 14 amino acids. In nucleotides, the CDR3 is TGTGCCAGCTCACCGCAACTAGCGGAAGAGACCCAGTACTTC. Its translation: CASSPQLAEETQYF.

This chain uses TRBV19 with TRBJ1-5; possibly TRBD1 for D (6 bases). Germline V gene data show CDR1 as LNHDA and CDR2 as SQIVND (reference sequence). Deletions cut 7 bases from V and 3 bases from J, with 10 bases between. The CDR3 contains 13 residues. CDR3: CASTYRVNQPQHF. The CDR3, as DNA: TGTGCCAGTACCTACAGGGTCAATCAGCCCCAGCATTTT.

This clone was picked up one time. This chain connects TRBV9 to TRBJ1-6; D gene uncertain. Germline CDR1 and CDR2: SGDLS and YYNGEE. CDR3 length equals 14 residues. V lost 3 bases and J 3 bases, leaving 7 bases between the germline ends. The CDR3 DNA sequence: TGTGCCAGCAGCGGGCCGGGCTATAATTCACCCCTCCACTTT. As protein: CASSGPGYNSPLHF.

This clone was counted a single time. V and J are TRBV9 and TRBJ2-1; 7 bases map to TRBD2. The V gene's germline CDR1 is SGDLS and CDR2 YYNGEE. Losses at the gene ends were 3 bases for V and 7 bases for J; bases not matched to a gene: 7. The CDR3 runs 14 residues. The CDR3 DNA is TGTGCCAGCAGCGCCCGACTAGCAGTAAATGAGCAGTTCTTC. It encodes CASSARLAVNEQFF.

This clone has more than one count but fewer than ten. This chain connects TRBV11-2 to TRBJ1-1; D is undetermined. V was cut by 6 bases and J by 5 bases, with 13 bases left in between. This CDR3 contains 13 residues. The germline CDR1 and CDR2 sequences are SGHAT and FQNNGV. The CDR3 here is CASRRGGGTEAFF. The CDR3 bases are TGTGCCAGCAGACGAGGCGGAGGGACTGAAGCTTTCTTT.

This chain joins TRBV11-3 and TRBJ2-2; the D is unclear. The V gene's germline CDR1 is SGHNT and CDR2 YENEEA. The CDR3 extends over 13 amino acids. The V end lost 1 base, the J end lost 8 bases, and 8 bases lay between the germline ends. CDR3 bases: TGTGCCAGCAGCTTAGCGCAGTATGGGGAGCTGTTTTTT. Translation gives CASSLAQYGELFF.

The rearrangement joins TRBV6-6 to TRBJ1-4; TRBD1 matches 8 bases. Germline CDR1 reads MNHNY; CDR2 reads SVGAGI (reference sequence). Germline trimming cut 6 bases from V and 8 bases from J; bases unmatched to any gene: 11. The CDR3 is made up of 15 amino acids. CDR3 residues: CASREPGGAGEKLFF. CDR3 DNA: TGTGCCAGCAGGGAACCAGGGGGCGCGGGAGAAAAACTGTTTTTT.

The J gene is TRBJ2-1, the V gene TRBV14; D remains unclear. The germline V gene encodes CDR1 SGHDN and CDR2 FVKESK. Deletions cut 4 bases from V and 1 base from J, with 8 bases between. This CDR3 has 14 residues. CDR3 sequence (DNA): TGTGCCAGCAGCCCCGCGTGGTCCTACAATGAGCAGTTCTTC. Its protein is CASSPAWSYNEQFF. The full variable domain, with the rest looked up from reference TRBV14 and TRBJ2-1, is EAGVTQFPSHSVIEKGQTVTLRCDPISGHDNLYWYRRVMGKEIKFLLHFVKESKQDESGMPNNRFLAERTGGTYSTLKVQPAELEDSGVYFCASSPAWSYNEQFFGPGTRLTVL.

V and J are TRBV10-3 and TRBJ2-7, with D tentatively TRBD2 (6 bases). V was trimmed by 8 bases and J by 2 bases, leaving 16 bases between them. CDR3 size: 14 residues. Germline CDR1 ENHRY, CDR2 SYGVKD. The CDR3 DNA reads TGTGCCATCGGTCCGGGACGGGGGACCTACGAGCAGTACTTC. Encoded protein: CAIGPGRGTYEQYF.

The chain recombines TRBV5-4 with TRBJ1-2; D may be TRBD1 (5 bases). Trimming cost V 0 bases and J 2 bases, with 11 bases left between them. This CDR3 region has 15 residues. Germline values: CDR1 SGHNT, CDR2 YYREEE (reference sequence). CDR3 region: CASSLDGAANYGYTF. The CDR3, as DNA: TGTGCCAGCAGCTTGGATGGGGCGGCAAACTATGGCTACACCTTC.

This clone appeared a single time. The chain has TRBV4-1 and TRBJ1-5; no reliable D call. The CDR3 extends over 14 amino acids. The ends were cut back, 4 bases at V and 4 bases at J, with 11 bases in the middle. Germline values: CDR1 MGHRA, CDR2 YSYEKL. The chain's CDR3 is CASSRGPPNQPQHF. As DNA, the CDR3 is TGCGCCAGCAGCCGAGGGCCACCAAATCAGCCCCAGCATTTT.

This clone has just a few counts. The chain combines TRBV3-1 (or the pseudogene TRBV3-2) with TRBJ2-7; a possible D gene is TRBD2 (5 bases). Germline V gene sequence: CDR1 LGHDT, CDR2 YNNKEL (reference sequence). V shed 4 bases and J shed 3 bases, with 16 bases lying between them. The CDR3 has 15 residues. For the CDR3, the DNA is TGTGCCAGCAGCCCAAGGAGCGGAAAAAACTACGAGCAGTACTTC. As protein: CASSPRSGKNYEQYF.

The chain recombines TRBV19 with TRBJ1-4, with no clear D. Germline V gives CDR1 LNHDA, CDR2 SQIVND (reference sequence). Trimming shortened V by 3 bases and J by 8 bases, and 4 bases separated the two germline ends. The length of the CDR3 is 11 residues. CDR3 nucleotide sequence: TGTGCCAGTAGTATCGGGGAAAAACTGTTTTTT. Its protein is CASSIGEKLFF.

In this sample, this clone turned up a few times. The chain is built from TRBV4-2 and TRBJ2-7; weak D call: TRBD1 (5 bases). V lost 1 base and J 3 bases, leaving 7 bases between the germline ends. Germline loops: CDR1 LGHNA, CDR2 YNFKEQ. The CDR3 length is 13 residues. This CDR3 reads CASSQVQGYEQYF. CDR3 DNA sequence: TGTGCCAGCAGCCAAGTGCAGGGCTACGAGCAGTACTTC.

The rearrangement joins TRBV2 to TRBJ1-1; D not resolved. V was shortened by 3 bases and J by 2 bases, with 7 bases between the two germline ends. Germline CDR1 SNHLY, CDR2 FYNNEI. The CDR3 covers 13 residues. The CDR3 is CASSDSGNTEAFF. CDR3 in DNA: TGTGCCAGCAGTGATTCAGGAAACACTGAAGCTTTCTTT.

V is TRBV4-3 and J is TRBJ1-1, with D possibly being TRBD1 (5 bases). In germline, CDR1 is LGHNA, CDR2 YSLEER. Trimming pared 0 bases from V and 0 bases from J, leaving 11 bases between. CDR3 length: 16 amino acids. CDR3 loop: CASSQDSQGMNTEAFF. The CDR3, as DNA: TGCGCCAGCAGCCAAGATAGCCAGGGAATGAACACTGAAGCTTTCTTT.

The gene calls are TRBV27 and TRBJ2-3, with 7 bases fitting TRBD2. CDR1 is MNHEY and CDR2 is SMNVEV in the germline V gene (reference sequence). The V segment lost 6 bases and the J segment 5 bases; nucleotides outside the gene matches: 8. The CDR3 is made up of 14 amino acids. The CDR3 here is CASRVRGVGDTQYF. CDR3 nucleotides: TGTGCCAGCAGGGTCCGGGGGGTTGGAGATACGCAGTATTTT.